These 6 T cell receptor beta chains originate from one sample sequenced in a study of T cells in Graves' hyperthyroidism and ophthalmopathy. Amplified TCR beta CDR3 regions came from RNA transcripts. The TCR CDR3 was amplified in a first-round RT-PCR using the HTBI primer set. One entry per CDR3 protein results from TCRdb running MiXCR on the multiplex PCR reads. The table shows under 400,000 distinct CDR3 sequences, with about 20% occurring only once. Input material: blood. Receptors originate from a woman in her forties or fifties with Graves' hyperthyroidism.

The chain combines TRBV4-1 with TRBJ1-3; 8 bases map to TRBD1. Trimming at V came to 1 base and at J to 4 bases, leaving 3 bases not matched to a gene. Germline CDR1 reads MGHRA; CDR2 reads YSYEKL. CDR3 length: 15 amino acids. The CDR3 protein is CASSQGQGPGNTIYF. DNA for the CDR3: TGCGCCAGCAGCCAAGGACAGGGGCCAGGAAACACCATATATTTT.

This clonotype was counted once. The CDR3 here is CAISSGLAGYYEQYF. The DNA for the CDR3 is TGTGCCATCAGTTCGGGACTAGCGGGATACTACGAGCAGTACTTC. This chain uses TRBV10-3 with TRBJ2-7, with 13 bases lining up with TRBD2. The V and J ends lost 5 bases and 3 bases, in that order; junction bases with no gene match: 4. This CDR3 is built from 15 residues. Germline loops: CDR1 ENHRY, CDR2 SYGVKD.

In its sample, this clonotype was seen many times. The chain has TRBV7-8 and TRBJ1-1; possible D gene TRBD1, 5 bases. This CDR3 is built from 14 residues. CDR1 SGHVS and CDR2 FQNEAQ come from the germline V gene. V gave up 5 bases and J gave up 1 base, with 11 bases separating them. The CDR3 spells CASSPGAGNTEAFF. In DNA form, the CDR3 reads TGTGCCAGCAGCCCTGGGGCCGGGAACACTGAAGCTTTCTTT.

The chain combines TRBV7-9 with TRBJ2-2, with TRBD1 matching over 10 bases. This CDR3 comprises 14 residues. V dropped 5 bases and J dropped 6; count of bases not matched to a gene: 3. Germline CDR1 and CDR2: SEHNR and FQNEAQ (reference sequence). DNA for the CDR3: TGTGCCAGCAGCGAGGACAGGGGGGCCGGGGAGCTGTTTTTT. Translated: CASSEDRGAGELFF.

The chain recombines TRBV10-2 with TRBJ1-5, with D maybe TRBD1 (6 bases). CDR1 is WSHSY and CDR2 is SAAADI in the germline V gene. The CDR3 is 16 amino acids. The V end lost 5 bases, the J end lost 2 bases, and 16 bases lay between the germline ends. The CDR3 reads CASSTITGPGNQPQHF. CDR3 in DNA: TGCGCCAGCAGTACAATTACAGGGCCCGGCAATCAGCCCCAGCATTTT.

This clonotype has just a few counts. The CDR3 coding sequence is TGTGCCAGCAGAAGACTAGGGTCCAATGAGCAGTTCTTC. It translates to CASRRLGSNEQFF. J is TRBJ2-1 and V is TRBV12-3 or TRBV12-4; TRBD2 is a possible D gene (6 bases). This CDR3 comprises 13 residues. With 6 bases removed from V and 6 bases from J, the gap between germline ends came to 12 bases.